Each of the 10 T cell receptor beta chains below was sequenced from the same sample in a study of shared clonotypes between healthy human individuals. Assay used: immunoSEQ multiplex PCR; TCRdb lists only in-frame clones, some missing. This sample has approximately 2.3 million clones, with approximately 95% found just once. Sequenced input: naive CD4+ T cells from PBMCs. Subset described: CD45RA+ positively selected. These receptors originate from a man aged 18 to 30 in good health. Some clones in this sample may be carry-over from other donors' samples.

The chain combines TRBV19 with TRBJ2-2, with 8 bases matching TRBD2. This CDR3 has 16 amino acids. Germline V gives CDR1 LNHDA, CDR2 SQIVND (reference sequence). With 9 bases clipped from V and 1 base from J, the junction kept 10 bases outside the gene matches. In DNA form, the CDR3 reads TGTGCCAGCATGGGGGCCCTAGCGGGGAACACCGGGGAGCTGTTTTTT. Residues: CASMGALAGNTGELFF.

This clone is a singleton in its sample. This rearrangement joins TRBV18 to TRBJ2-5; D unclear. Germline lookup yields CDR1 KGHSH and CDR2 LQKENI. Trimming took 2 bases from V and 5 from J, leaving 18 bases between them. The CDR3 extends over 16 amino acids. The CDR3 DNA is TGTGCCAGCTCACCAATTTCATTTGGGGTTAACGAGACCCAGTACTTC. Protein product: CASSPISFGVNETQYF.

This rearrangement joins TRBV7-9 to TRBJ1-1; no firm D call. This CDR3 is built from 14 residues. V dropped 6 bases and J dropped 4 bases, with 15 bases sitting between them. Germline lookup yields CDR1 SEHNR and CDR2 FQNEAQ (reference sequence). CDR3 bases: TGTGCCAGCAGTTCCCAATTTCTGGTCACTGAAGCTTTCTTT. Its translation is CASSSQFLVTEAFF. The whole variable domain, remainder taken from reference TRBV7-9 and TRBJ1-1, is DTGVSQNPRHKITKRGQNVTFRCDPISEHNRLYWYRQTLGQGPEFLTYFQNEAQLEKSRLLSDRFSAERPKGSFSTLEIQRTEQGDSAMYLCASSSQFLVTEAFFGQGTRLTVV.

This clone showed up just once. This chain joins TRBV18 and TRBJ2-7; D might be TRBD2 (5 bases). Trimming cost V 1 base and J 3 bases, with 10 bases left between them. CDR3 length: 14 amino acids. In germline, CDR1 is KGHSH, CDR2 LQKENI. CDR3 in DNA: TGTGCCAGCTCACCACTTACTACTAGCTACGAGCAGTACTTC. Translating it yields CASSPLTTSYEQYF.

As for this clone: This same CDR3 is encoded by further DNA sequences in the sample. This chain connects TRBV11-2 to TRBJ2-1; TRBD2 agrees at 10 bases. Germline-derived CDR1 and CDR2 are SGHAT and FQNNGV. The trim removed 3 bases at V and 7 bases at J, leaving 6 bases unmatched. This CDR3 contains 15 residues. The chain's CDR3 is CASSLVAGGRNEQFF. CDR3 DNA: TGTGCCAGCAGCTTGGTAGCGGGAGGACGTAATGAGCAGTTCTTC.

This clone appeared a single time. The V call is TRBV23-1, the J call TRBJ1-2; D is undetermined. TRBV23-1 is an open reading frame whose function is uncertain. V was clipped by 7 bases and J by 2 bases, with 17 bases between them. The CDR3 is made up of 15 amino acids. The CDR3 spells CASIGGREGNYGYTF. CDR3 DNA sequence: TGCGCCAGCATCGGAGGGAGGGAGGGAAACTATGGCTACACCTTC.

The chain has TRBV5-1 and TRBJ2-3; 8 bases agree with TRBD2. Trimming at V came to 4 bases and at J to 0 bases, leaving 1 base not matched to a gene. This CDR3 region has 14 residues. CDR1 and CDR2 from the germline V gene are SGHRS and YFSETQ. This CDR3 reads CASSSGSSTDTQYF. As DNA, the CDR3 is TGCGCCAGCAGCAGCGGGAGTAGCACAGATACGCAGTATTTT.

For the CDR3, the DNA is TGTGCCAGCAGCACTTCAGCTGCCAGAGGCTACACCTTC. Protein product: CASSTSAARGYTF. The chain carries TRBV14 and TRBJ1-2; no definite D call. The germline gives CDR1 SGHDN, CDR2 FVKESK. The CDR3 is 13 residues long. Between the trimmed V and J ends, which lost 5 bases and 8 bases, there was a span of 15 bases.

CDR3 nucleotides: TGTGCCAGCAGTTTGACAGGGTGGGACCAAGAGACCCAGTACTTC. This translates into CASSLTGWDQETQYF. The J gene is TRBJ2-5, the V gene TRBV27, with 7 bases fitting TRBD1. The V segment lost 3 bases and the J segment 0 bases; nucleotides outside the gene matches: 4. The CDR3 is 15 amino acids. Germline V lookup: CDR1 MNHEY, CDR2 SMNVEV (reference sequence).

J is TRBJ2-1 and V is TRBV18, with D tentatively TRBD1 or TRBD2 (5 bases each). Looked up from germline, CDR1 is KGHSH and CDR2 is LQKENI. V gave up 6 bases and J gave up 9 bases, with 15 bases separating them. The CDR3 has 13 residues. CDR3 amino acids: CASSQQVAGEQFF. The CDR3 bases are TGTGCCAGCTCTCAACAGGTGGCGGGTGAGCAGTTCTTC.